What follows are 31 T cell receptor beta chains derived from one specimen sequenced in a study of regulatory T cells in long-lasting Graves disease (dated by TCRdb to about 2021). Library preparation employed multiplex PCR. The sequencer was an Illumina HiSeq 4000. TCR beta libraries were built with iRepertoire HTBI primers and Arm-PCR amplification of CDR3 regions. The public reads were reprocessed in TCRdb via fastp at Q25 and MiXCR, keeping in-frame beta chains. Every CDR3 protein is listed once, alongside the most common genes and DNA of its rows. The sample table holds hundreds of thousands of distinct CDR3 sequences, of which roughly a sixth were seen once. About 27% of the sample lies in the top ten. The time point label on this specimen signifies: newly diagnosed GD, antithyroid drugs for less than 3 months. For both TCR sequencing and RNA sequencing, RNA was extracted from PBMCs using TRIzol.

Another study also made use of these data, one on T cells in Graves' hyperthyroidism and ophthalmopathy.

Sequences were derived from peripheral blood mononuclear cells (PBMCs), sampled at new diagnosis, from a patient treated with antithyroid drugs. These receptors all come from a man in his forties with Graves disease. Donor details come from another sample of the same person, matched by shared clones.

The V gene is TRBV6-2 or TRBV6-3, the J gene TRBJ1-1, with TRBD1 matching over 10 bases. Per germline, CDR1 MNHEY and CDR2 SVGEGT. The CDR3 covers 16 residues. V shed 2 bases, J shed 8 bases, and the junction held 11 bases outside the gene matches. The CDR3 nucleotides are TGTGCCAGCAGTTACCTAAAGGGACAGGGGTCGGCGGAAGCTTTCTTT. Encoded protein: CASSYLKGQGSAEAFF.

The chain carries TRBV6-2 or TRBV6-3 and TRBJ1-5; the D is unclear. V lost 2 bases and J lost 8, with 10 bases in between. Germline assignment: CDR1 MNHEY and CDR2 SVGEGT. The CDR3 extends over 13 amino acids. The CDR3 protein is CASSYPGMEPQHF. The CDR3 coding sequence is TGTGCCAGCAGTTACCCCGGGATGGAGCCCCAGCATTTT.

CDR3 sequence: CASSENVGREQYF. As DNA, the CDR3 is TGTGCCAGCAGTGAAAACGTGGGGAGGGAGCAGTACTTC. This chain connects TRBV2 to TRBJ2-7; D is possibly TRBD2 (6 bases). Germline loops: CDR1 SNHLY, CDR2 FYNNEI. The CDR3 spans 13 residues. The germline V and J ends were trimmed by 2 bases and 7 bases, with 12 bases remaining between them.

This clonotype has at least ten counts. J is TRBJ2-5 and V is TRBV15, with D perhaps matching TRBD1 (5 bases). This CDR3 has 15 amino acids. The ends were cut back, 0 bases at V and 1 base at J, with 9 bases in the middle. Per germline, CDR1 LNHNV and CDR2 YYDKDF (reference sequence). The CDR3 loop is CATSRDPGSQETQYF. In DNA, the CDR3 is TGTGCCACCAGCAGAGATCCAGGGTCCCAAGAGACCCAGTACTTC.

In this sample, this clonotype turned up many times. CDR3 nucleotide sequence: TGTGCCAGCAGCTTAGGTAGTAGCGGGGGATACAATGAGCAGTTCTTC. This encodes CASSLGSSGGYNEQFF. This chain connects TRBV11-2 to TRBJ2-1, with TRBD2 matching 9 bases. V dropped 1 base and J dropped 4; count of bases not matched to a gene: 5. Germline V CDR1 and CDR2: SGHAT, FQNNGV. CDR3 length: 16 amino acids.

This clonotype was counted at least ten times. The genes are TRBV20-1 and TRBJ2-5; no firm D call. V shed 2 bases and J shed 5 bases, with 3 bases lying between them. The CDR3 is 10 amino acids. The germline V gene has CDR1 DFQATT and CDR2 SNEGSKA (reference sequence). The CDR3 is CSARRETQYF. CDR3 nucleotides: TGCAGTGCTAGAAGGGAGACCCAGTACTTC.

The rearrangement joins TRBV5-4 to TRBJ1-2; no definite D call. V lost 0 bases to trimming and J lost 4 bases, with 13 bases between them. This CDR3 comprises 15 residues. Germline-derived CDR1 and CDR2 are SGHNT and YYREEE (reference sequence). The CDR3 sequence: CASSLVRGSGYGYTF. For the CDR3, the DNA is TGTGCCAGCAGCTTGGTCCGGGGTTCGGGCTATGGCTACACCTTC.

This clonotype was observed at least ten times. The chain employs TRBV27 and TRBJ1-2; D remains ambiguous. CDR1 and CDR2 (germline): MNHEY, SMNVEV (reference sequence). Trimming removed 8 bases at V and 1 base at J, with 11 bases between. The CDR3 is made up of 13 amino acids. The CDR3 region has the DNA TGTGCCAGCGGGAGTATCCGTAACTATGGCTACACCTTC. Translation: CASGSIRNYGYTF.

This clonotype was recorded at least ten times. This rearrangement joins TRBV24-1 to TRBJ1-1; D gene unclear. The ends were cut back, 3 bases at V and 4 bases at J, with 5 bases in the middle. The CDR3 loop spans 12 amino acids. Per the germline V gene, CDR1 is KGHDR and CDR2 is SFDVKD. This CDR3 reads CATSDLGTEAFF. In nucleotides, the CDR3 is TGTGCCACCAGTGATCTAGGCACTGAAGCTTTCTTT.

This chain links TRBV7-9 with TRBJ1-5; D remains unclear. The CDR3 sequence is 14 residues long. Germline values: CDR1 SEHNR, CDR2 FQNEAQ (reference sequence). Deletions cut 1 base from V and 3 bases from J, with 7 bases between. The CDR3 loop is CASSLVGPNQPQHF. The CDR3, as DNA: TGTGCCAGCAGCTTAGTAGGCCCCAATCAGCCCCAGCATTTT. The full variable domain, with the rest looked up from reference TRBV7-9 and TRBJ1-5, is DTGVSQNPRHKITKRGQNVTFRCDPISEHNRLYWYRQTLGQGPEFLTYFQNEAQLEKSRLLSDRFSAERPKGSFSTLEIQRTEQGDSAMYLCASSLVGPNQPQHFGDGTRLSIL.

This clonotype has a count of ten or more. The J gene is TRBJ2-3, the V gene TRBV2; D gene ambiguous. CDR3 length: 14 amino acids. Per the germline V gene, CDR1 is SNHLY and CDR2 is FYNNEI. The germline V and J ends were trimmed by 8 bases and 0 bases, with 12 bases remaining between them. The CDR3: CASRTDLSTDTQYF. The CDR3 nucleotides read TGTGCCAGCCGTACAGATTTAAGCACAGATACGCAGTATTTT.

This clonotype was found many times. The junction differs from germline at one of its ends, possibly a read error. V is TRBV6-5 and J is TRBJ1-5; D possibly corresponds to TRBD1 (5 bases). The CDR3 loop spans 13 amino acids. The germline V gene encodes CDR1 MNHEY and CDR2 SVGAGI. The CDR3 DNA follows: TGTGCCAGCAGTTACATGGGAGATCGGGGGAAGCGTTTT. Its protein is CASSYMGDRGKRF.

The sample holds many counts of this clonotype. The CDR3 loop reads CASSLEDSGTEAFF. DNA of the CDR3: TGCGCCAGCAGCTTGGAGGACAGTGGCACTGAAGCTTTCTTT. J is TRBJ1-1 and V is TRBV5-1; a weak D match, TRBD1 (6 bases). Trimming removed 0 bases at V and 4 bases at J, with 10 bases between. The CDR3 length is 14 residues. Germline loops: CDR1 SGHRS, CDR2 YFSETQ.

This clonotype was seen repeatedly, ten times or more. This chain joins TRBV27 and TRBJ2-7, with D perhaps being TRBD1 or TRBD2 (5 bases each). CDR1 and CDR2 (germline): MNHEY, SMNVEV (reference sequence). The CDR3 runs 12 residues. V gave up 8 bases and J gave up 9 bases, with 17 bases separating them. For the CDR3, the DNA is TGTGCCAGCTGGACGAGGGGTACCCGGCAGTACTTC. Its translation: CASWTRGTRQYF.

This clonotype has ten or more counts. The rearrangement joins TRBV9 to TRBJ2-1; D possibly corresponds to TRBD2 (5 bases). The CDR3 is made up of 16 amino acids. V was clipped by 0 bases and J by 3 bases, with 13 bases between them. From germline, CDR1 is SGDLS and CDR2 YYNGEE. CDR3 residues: CASSVAASPLYNEQFF. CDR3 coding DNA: TGTGCCAGCAGCGTAGCGGCTAGCCCCCTCTACAATGAGCAGTTCTTC.

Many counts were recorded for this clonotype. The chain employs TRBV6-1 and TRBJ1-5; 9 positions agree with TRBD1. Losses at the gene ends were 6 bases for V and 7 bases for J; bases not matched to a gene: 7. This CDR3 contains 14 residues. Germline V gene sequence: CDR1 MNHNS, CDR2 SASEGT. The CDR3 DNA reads TGTGCCAGCAGCATTACAGGGGGCGAACAGCCCCAGCATTTT. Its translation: CASSITGGEQPQHF.

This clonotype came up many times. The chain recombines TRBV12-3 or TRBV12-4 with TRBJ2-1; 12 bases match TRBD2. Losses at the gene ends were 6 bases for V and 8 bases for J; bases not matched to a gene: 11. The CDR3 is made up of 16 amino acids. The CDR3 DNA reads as TGTGCCAGCAGCCTATGGGGACTAGCGGGTGTGGATGAGCAGTTCTTC. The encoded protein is CASSLWGLAGVDEQFF.

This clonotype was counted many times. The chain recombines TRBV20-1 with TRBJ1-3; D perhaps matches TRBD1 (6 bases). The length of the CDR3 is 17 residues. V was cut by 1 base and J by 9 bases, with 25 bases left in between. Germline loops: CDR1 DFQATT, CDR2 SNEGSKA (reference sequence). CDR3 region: CSARAQRGDARRTTIYF. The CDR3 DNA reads TGCAGTGCTAGAGCCCAAAGGGGGGACGCGCGGAGAACCACCATATATTTT.

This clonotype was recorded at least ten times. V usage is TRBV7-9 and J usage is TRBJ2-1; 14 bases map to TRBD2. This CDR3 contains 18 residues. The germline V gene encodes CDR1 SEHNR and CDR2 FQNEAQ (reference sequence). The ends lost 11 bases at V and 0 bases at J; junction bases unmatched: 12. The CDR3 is CAGGGWTSGGISYNEQFF. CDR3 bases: TGTGCCGGGGGGGGATGGACTAGCGGGGGGATCTCCTACAATGAGCAGTTCTTC.

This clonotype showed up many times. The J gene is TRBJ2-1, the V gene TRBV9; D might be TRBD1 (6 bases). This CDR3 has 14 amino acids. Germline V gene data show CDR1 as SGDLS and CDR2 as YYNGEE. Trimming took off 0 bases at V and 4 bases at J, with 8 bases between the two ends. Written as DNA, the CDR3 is TGTGCCAGCAGCGTAGTTGACAGGTACAATGAGCAGTTCTTC. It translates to CASSVVDRYNEQFF.

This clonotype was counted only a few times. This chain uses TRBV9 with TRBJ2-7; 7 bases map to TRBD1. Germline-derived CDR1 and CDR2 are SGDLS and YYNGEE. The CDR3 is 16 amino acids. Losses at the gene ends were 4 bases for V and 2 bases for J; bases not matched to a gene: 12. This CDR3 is CASSPRQGRRPYEQYF. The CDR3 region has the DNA TGTGCCAGCAGCCCCCGACAGGGCCGGCGCCCCTACGAGCAGTACTTC.

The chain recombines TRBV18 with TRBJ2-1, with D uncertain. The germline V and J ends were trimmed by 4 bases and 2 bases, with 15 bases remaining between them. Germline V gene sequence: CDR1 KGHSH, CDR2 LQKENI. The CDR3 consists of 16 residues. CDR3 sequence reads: CASSLRSRRTYNEQFF. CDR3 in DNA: TGTGCCAGCTCACTCAGATCCCGGCGCACCTACAATGAGCAGTTCTTC.

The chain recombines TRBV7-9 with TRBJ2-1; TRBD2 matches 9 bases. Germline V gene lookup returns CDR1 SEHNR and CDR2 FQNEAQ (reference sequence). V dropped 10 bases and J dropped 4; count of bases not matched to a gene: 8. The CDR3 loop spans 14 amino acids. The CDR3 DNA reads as TGTGCCACTCAGCGGGGGGATACTTACAATGAGCAGTTCTTC. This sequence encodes CATQRGDTYNEQFF.

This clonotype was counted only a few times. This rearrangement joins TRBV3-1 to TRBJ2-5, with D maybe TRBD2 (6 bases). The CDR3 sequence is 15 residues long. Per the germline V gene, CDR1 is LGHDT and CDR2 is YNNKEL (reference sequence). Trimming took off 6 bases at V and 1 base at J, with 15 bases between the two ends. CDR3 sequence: CASSRRGYSQETQYF. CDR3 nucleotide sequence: TGTGCCAGCAGTCGGAGGGGTTACAGCCAAGAGACCCAGTACTTC.

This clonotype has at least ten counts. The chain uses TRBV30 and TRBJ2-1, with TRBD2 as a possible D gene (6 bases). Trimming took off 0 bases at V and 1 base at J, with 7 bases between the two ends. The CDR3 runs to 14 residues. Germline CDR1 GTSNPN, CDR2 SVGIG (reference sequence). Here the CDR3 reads CAWSVGGSYNEQFF. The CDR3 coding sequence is TGTGCCTGGAGTGTTGGGGGGTCCTACAATGAGCAGTTCTTC.

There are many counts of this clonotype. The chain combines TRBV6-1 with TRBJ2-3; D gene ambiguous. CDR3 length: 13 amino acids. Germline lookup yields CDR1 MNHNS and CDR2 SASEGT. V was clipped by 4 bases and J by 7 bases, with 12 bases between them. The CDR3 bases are TGTGCCAGCAGTGCCAGCATTGGAAATACGCAGTATTTT. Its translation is CASSASIGNTQYF.

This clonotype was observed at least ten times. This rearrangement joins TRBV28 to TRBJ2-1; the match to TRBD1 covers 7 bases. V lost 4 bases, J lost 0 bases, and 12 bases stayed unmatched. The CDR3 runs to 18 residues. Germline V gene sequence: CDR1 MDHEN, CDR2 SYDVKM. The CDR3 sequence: CASSSRLGQVNSYNEQFF. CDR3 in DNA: TGTGCCAGCAGTTCCAGACTCGGACAGGTAAACTCCTACAATGAGCAGTTCTTC.

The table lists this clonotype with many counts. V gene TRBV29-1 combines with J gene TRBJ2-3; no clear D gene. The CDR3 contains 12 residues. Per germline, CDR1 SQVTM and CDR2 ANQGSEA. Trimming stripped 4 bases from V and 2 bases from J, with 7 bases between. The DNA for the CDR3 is TGCAGCGTTGTAGGGTCCACAGATACGCAGTATTTT. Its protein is CSVVGSTDTQYF.

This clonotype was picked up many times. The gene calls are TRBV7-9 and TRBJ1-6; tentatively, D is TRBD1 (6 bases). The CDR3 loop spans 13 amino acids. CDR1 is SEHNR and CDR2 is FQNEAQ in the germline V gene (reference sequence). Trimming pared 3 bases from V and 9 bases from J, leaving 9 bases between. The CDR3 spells CASSFTGPSPLHF. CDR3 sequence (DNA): TGTGCCAGCAGCTTTACAGGGCCTTCACCCCTCCACTTT.

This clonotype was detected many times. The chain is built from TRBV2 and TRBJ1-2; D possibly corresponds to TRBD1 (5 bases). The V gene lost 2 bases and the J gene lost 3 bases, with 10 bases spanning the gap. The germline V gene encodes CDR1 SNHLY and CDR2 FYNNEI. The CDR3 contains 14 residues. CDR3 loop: CASSEQGNYYGYTF. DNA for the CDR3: TGTGCCAGCAGTGAACAGGGAAACTACTATGGCTACACCTTC.

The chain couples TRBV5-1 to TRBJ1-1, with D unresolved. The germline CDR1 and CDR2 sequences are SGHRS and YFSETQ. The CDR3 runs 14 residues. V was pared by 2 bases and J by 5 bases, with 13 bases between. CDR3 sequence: CASSLTAAITEAFF. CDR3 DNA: TGCGCCAGCAGCTTAACAGCGGCAATAACTGAAGCTTTCTTT.